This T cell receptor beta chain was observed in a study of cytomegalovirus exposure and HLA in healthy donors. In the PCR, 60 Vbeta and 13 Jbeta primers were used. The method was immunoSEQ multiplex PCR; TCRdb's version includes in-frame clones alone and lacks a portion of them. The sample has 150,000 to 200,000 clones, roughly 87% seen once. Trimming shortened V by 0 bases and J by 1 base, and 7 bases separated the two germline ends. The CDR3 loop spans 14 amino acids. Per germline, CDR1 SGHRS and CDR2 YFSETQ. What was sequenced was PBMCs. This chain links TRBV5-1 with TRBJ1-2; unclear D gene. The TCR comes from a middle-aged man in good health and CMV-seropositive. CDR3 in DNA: TGCGCCAGCAGCTTGGGTAACGGTAACTATGGCTACACCTTC. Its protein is CASSLGNGNYGYTF.